This T cell receptor beta chain is drawn from a study of identical twins. Via MiXCR, TCRdb re-called the 5' RACE reads, giving one row per CDR3 protein. There are roughly 470,000 distinct CDR3 sequences in the sample; around 15% occur only once, and about 0.94% lies in the top ten. Only a few counts were recorded for this clonotype. Its antigen remains unidentified. V lost 0 bases and J 8 bases, leaving 4 bases between the germline ends. In germline, CDR1 is LGHNA, CDR2 YSLEER. The CDR3 consists of 12 residues. Whole-study results and caveats: With beta out-of-frame sequences, excess sharing by twins was weaker.

This sample was shared with a second study, whose subject was yellow fever vaccine responses in identical twins.

This chain joins TRBV4-3 and TRBJ1-4, with no clear D. This clonotype was obtained from a woman younger than 30 in good health. Sequencing input: CD4+ T cells sorted from blood. The CDR3 reads CASSQEAEKLFF. The CDR3 DNA is TGCGCCAGCAGCCAAGAGGCAGAAAAACTGTTTTTT.